This TCR beta chain was sequenced during a study of blood T cell repertoires in COVID-19. Study at large: The study drew acute and convalescent COVID-19 samples from the United States, Italy and Spain. Sources were T cells, B-cell-depleted T cells, or PBMCs; the material itself was cDNA or gDNA.

Original processing methods: For nucleated cells, counts were estimated from reference gene primer amplification. TCRdb's table, derived via immunoSEQ multiplex PCR, lists solely in-frame clones and lacks some. The DNA gave D and trimming, while V, J and clone size come from that table. The repertoire holds approximately 120,000 clones, roughly 88% seen once, with approximately 5.3% in the top ten. This clone has only one observation. This CDR3 region has 13 residues. The ends were cut back, 5 bases at V and 2 bases at J, with 9 bases in the middle. Germline V gene sequence: CDR1 LGHDT, CDR2 YNNKEL (reference sequence).

This chain joins TRBV3-1 (or the pseudogene TRBV3-2) and TRBJ2-5, with D possibly TRBD2 on 6 matching bases. Source material: peripheral blood. This clonotype was sampled from a human donor in a cohort sampled during active COVID-19. The CDR3 coding sequence is TGTGCCAGCAGCGGGACTTATCAAGAGACCCAGTACTTC. Translated: CASSGTYQETQYF.